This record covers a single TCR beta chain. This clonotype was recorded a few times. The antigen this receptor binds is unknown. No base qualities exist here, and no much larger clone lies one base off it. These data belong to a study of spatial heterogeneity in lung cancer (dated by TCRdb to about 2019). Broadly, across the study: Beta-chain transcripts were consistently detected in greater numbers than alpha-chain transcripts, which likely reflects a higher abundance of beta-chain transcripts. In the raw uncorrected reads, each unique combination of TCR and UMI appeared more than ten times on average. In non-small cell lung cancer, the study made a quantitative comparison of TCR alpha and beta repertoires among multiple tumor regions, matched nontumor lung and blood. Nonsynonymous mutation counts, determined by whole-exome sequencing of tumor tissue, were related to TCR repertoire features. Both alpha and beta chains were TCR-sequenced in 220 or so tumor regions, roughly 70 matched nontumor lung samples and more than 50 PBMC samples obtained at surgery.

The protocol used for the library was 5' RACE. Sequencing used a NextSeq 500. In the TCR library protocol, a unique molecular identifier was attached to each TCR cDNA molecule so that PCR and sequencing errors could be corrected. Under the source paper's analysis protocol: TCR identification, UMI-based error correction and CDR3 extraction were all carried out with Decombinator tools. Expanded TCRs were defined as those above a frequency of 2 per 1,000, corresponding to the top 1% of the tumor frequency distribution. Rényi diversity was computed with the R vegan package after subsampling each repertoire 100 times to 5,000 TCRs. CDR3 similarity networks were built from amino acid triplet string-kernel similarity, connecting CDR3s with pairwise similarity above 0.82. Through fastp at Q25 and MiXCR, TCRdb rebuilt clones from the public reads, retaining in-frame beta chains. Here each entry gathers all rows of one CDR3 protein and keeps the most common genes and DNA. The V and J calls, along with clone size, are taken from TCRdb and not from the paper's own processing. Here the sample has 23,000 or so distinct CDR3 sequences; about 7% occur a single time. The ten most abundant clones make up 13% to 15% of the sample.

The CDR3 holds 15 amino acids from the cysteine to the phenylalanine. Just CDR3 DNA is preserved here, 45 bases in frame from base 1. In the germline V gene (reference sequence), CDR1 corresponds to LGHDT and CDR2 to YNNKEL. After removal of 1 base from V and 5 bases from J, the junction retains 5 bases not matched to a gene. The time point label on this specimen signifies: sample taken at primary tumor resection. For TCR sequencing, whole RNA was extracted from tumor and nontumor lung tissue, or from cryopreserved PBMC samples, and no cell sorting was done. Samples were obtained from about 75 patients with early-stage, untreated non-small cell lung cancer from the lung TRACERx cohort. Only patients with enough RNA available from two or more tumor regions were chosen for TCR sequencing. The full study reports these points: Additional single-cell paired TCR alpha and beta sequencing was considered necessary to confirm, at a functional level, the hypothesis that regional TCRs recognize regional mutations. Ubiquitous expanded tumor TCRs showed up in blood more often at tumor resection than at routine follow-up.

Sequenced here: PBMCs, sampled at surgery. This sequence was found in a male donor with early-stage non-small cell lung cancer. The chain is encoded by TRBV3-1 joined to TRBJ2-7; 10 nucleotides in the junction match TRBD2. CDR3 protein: CASSQVPSGRNEQYF. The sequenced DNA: TGTGCCAGCAGCCAAGTCCCTAGCGGGAGAAACGAGCAGTACTTC.